These T cell receptor beta chains were read from a single sample in a study of a mutant IDH1 vaccine in newly diagnosed glioma. Clones were sequenced by immunoSEQ multiplex PCR, and TCRdb holds only the in-frame ones, with some missing. The sample records 40,000 to 55,000 clones, around nine tenths being singletons. These TCRs are of unknown antigen specificity. The source was PBMCs, collected from a glioma patient whose treatment included an IDH1 peptide vaccine. The receptors stem from a man aged 50 to 60 with glioma. The CDR3 runs from the conserved cysteine through the conserved F or W. The D gene is left open where the match is weak. Clone size is shown for a subset of rows, as once, few, many or a class of expanded clone.

TGCGCCAGCAGCCAAGATCATGGGTACGAGCAGTACTTC | CASSQDHGYEQYF | TRBV4-3 | . | 13 | . | TRBJ2-7
TGTGCCAGTAGTACCTTCCCCTCCGGGGAGCTGTTTTTT | CASSTFPSGELFF | TRBV19 | . | 13 | . | TRBJ2-2
TGTGCCACCAGCTCCCCCGGACAGGGGTCTGGGGCCAACGTCCTGACTTTC | CATSSPGQGSGANVLTF | TRBV15 | TRBD1 | 17 | . | TRBJ2-6
TGTGCCAGTAGTATAGTGGCGGGACAGGGGTACAATGAGCAGTTCTTC | CASSIVAGQGYNEQFF | TRBV19 | TRBD1 | 16 | . | TRBJ2-1
TGCGCCAGCAGCTTGGATGTCGCAGGGGGGAACGAGCAGTACTTC | CASSLDVAGGNEQYF | TRBV5-1 | . | 15 | . | TRBJ2-7
TGTGCCAGCAACACGGCTGACGAGTCTACGTTAGAGCAGTACTTC | CASNTADESTLEQYF | TRBV28 | . | 15 | . | TRBJ2-7
TGTGCCAGCAGCATGACAGGGATAGTAGGTCAGCCCCAGCATTTT | CASSMTGIVGQPQHF | TRBV5-8 | TRBD1 | 15 | . | TRBJ1-5
TGTGCCTGGAGTGGGGTGGGGGAGGTGACCCAGTACTTC | CAWSGVGEVTQYF | TRBV30 | . | 13 | . | TRBJ2-5
TGTGCCAGCAATGGATTGGTAATAACTGGCTACACCTTC | CASNGLVITGYTF | TRBV2 | . | 13 | . | TRBJ1-2
TGTGCCAGCAGTTTAAGAAGAGGGACCTATGGCTACACCTTC | CASSLRRGTYGYTF | TRBV27 | . | 14 | once | TRBJ1-2
TGTGCCAGCAGCTCGGGACTAGCGGGAGAGACCCAGTACTTC | CASSSGLAGETQYF | TRBV13 | TRBD2 | 14 | once | TRBJ2-5
TGTGCCAGCAGCGCGGACAGGGGCACAGATACGCAGTATTTT | CASSADRGTDTQYF | TRBV7-8 | TRBD1 | 14 | . | TRBJ2-3
TGTGCCAGCAGCTTACAGGGCGGCAGAACCTACGAGCAGTACTTC | CASSLQGGRTYEQYF | TRBV13 | . | 15 | once | TRBJ2-7
TGCGCCAGCGGACTAGCGGGAAGTCTTGCCGAGCAGTACTTC | CASGLAGSLAEQYF | TRBV5-1 | TRBD2 | 14 | . | TRBJ2-7
TGCGCCAGCCGGGACGGGAACACTGAAGCTTTCTTT | CASRDGNTEAFF | TRBV5-1 | . | 12 | . | TRBJ1-1
TGTGCCAGCAGCTTTCGGACAGGGGCTGGCTACACCTTC | CASSFRTGAGYTF | TRBV5-6 | TRBD1 | 13 | once | TRBJ1-2
TGCAGTGCTAGCGGGGATGATACGCAGTATTTT | CSASGDDTQYF | TRBV20-1 | . | 11 | . | TRBJ2-3
TGCGCCAGCAGCCAAGATCGGGGTCCTAATCAGCCCCAGCATTTT | CASSQDRGPNQPQHF | TRBV4-3 | . | 15 | . | TRBJ1-5
TGTGCCAGCAGTTACCAGGTCCTGAACACTGAAGCTTTCTTT | CASSYQVLNTEAFF | TRBV6-5 | . | 14 | once | TRBJ1-1
TGTGCCAGCAGCCCCAGGAACACTGAAGCTTTCTTT | CASSPRNTEAFF | TRBV7-2 | . | 12 | . | TRBJ1-1
TGTGCCAGCAGCGCATCAACAGGGTTCGACTATGGCTACACCTTC | CASSASTGFDYGYTF | TRBV9 | . | 15 | . | TRBJ1-2
TGCAGCGTTGTTCTCCAGTTAGGGGCTACGCAGTATTTT | CSVVLQLGATQYF | TRBV29-1 | . | 13 | . | TRBJ2-3
TGTGCCAGCAGCTTATTTGGCAGGGGGAACAATCAGCCCCAGCATTTT | CASSLFGRGNNQPQHF | TRBV7-9 | TRBD1 | 16 | . | TRBJ1-5
TGTGCCAGCAGTTTGGCCTACAATGAGCAGTTCTTC | CASSLAYNEQFF | TRBV28 | . | 12 | . | TRBJ2-1
TGTGCCAGCAGCCAAGCAATCCCGACAGCAGCGAGATACGAGCAGTACTTC | CASSQAIPTAARYEQYF | TRBV14 | . | 17 | . | TRBJ2-7
TGTGCCAGCAGCCAAACCGGGACAGGCAATGAAAAACTGTTTTTT | CASSQTGTGNEKLFF | TRBV6-4 | TRBD1 | 15 | . | TRBJ1-4
TGTGCCAGCAGGGGACCAGACCAAGAGACCCAGTACTTC | CASRGPDQETQYF | TRBV2 | . | 13 | . | TRBJ2-5
TGTGCCAGCAGGGGGGACGGTAGCAATCAGCCCCAGCATTTT | CASRGDGSNQPQHF | TRBV2 | . | 14 | . | TRBJ1-5
TGTGCCAGCAGTGATAGTTGGACAGGGCCCTACGAGCAGTACTTC | CASSDSWTGPYEQYF | TRBV6-1 | TRBD1 | 15 | . | TRBJ2-7
TGTGCCAGCAGTTTTGCGGTAGGCAGGGTCCCCCCCTACGAGCAGTACTTC | CASSFAVGRVPPYEQYF | TRBV27 | . | 17 | . | TRBJ2-7
TGTGCCAGCACTCAGGGGGTAACCTATGGCTACACCTTC | CASTQGVTYGYTF | TRBV9 | TRBD1 | 13 | . | TRBJ1-2
TGCGCCAGCAGCCCCCACAAAATAGGACGGGAGTCCTATAATTCACCCCTCCACTTT | CASSPHKIGRESYNSPLHF | TRBV5-1 | . | 19 | . | TRBJ1-6
TGTGCCAGCAGCTTAGAGGGCCGAGGGGGATCCCTCCACTTT | CASSLEGRGGSLHF | TRBV7-9 | . | 14 | . | TRBJ1-6
TGTGCCAGCAGTGTGACAGGGACATCCTACGAGCAGTACTTC | CASSVTGTSYEQYF | TRBV6-1 | TRBD1 | 14 | . | TRBJ2-7
TGTGCCAGCAGCTTCGGGGCATCAGAGACCCAGTACTTC | CASSFGASETQYF | TRBV13 | . | 13 | . | TRBJ2-5
TGTGCCAGCAGCTTAAGCTCATTTCGGGGGGGAGAGACCCAGTACTTC | CASSLSSFRGGETQYF | TRBV7-2 | TRBD2 | 16 | . | TRBJ2-5
TGTGCCAGTAGTATAGCCGGGGGCGACGACGAGCAGTACTTC | CASSIAGGDDEQYF | TRBV19 | . | 14 | . | TRBJ2-7
TGTGCCAGCGGGCCGGGCCTAAATGAAAAACTGTTTTTT | CASGPGLNEKLFF | TRBV6-1 | . | 13 | once | TRBJ1-4
TGCGCCAGCAGTCAGAGACAGGGGGGCAATGAGCAGTTCTTC | CASSQRQGGNEQFF | TRBV10-2 | TRBD1 | 14 | . | TRBJ2-1
TGTGCCACCAGCACAAATCAGGAAGGGGGCTTGGAGACCCAGTACTTC | CATSTNQEGGLETQYF | TRBV15 | TRBD1 | 16 | . | TRBJ2-5
TGTGCCAGCAGTTTCGGGGGAGGGAACACTGAAGCTTTCTTT | CASSFGGGNTEAFF | TRBV27 | . | 14 | . | TRBJ1-1
TGTGCCTGGAGTGGGGGTAATATTCAGCCCCAGCATTTT | CAWSGGNIQPQHF | TRBV30 | . | 13 | . | TRBJ1-5
TGTGCCAGCAGCGGGAACAGGGAGGGAGAAAAACTGTTTTTT | CASSGNREGEKLFF | TRBV9 | . | 14 | . | TRBJ1-4
TGTGCCACCAGGGAAGGGAATTCAGGGATCTATGGCTACACCTTC | CATREGNSGIYGYTF | TRBV15 | . | 15 | few | TRBJ1-2
TGTGCCAGCAGCCGGACAGGAAACAATCAGCCCCAGCATTTT | CASSRTGNNQPQHF | TRBV2 | TRBD1 | 14 | . | TRBJ1-5
TGTGCCAGTAATAAGACAGTTCCGTACACAGATACGCAGTATTTT | CASNKTVPYTDTQYF | TRBV19 | . | 15 | . | TRBJ2-3
TGCGCCAGCAGCCAAGACCGGGCGGGTGAGCAGTTCTTC | CASSQDRAGEQFF | TRBV4-3 | . | 13 | . | TRBJ2-1
TGTGCCAGCAGCATTTCGCGGGAGTGGCGGGAGACCCAGTACTTC | CASSISREWRETQYF | TRBV5-8 | TRBD2 | 15 | . | TRBJ2-5
TGCGCCAGCAGAGACCGGGAAATCTCCTACAATGAGCAGTTCTTC | CASRDREISYNEQFF | TRBV5-1 | . | 15 | once | TRBJ2-1
TGTGCCAGCATGGACCGGTACTACGAGCAGTACTTC | CASMDRYYEQYF | TRBV6-6 | . | 12 | . | TRBJ2-7